Sequencing of this T cell receptor beta chain was carried out in a study of shared clonotypes between healthy human individuals. Study findings and constraints: Generation probability values for non-shared clonotypes were lower than those for clonotypes shared by all four donors.

This clone was counted a few times. Antigen specificity is unknown. Sequenced by immunoSEQ multiplex PCR; TCRdb stores in-frame clones only, minus some. Of nearly 1 million clones in the sample, 60% to 85% were seen once. The receptor's source is a young man in good health. Sequences were obtained from memory CD4+ T cells sorted from blood. Indicated subset: CD45RA-negative fraction.

This CDR3 reads CASSQSPGMGNTIYF. In DNA, the CDR3 is TGCGCCAGCAGTCAGAGCCCAGGGATGGGAAACACCATATATTTT. V usage is TRBV5-1 and J usage is TRBJ1-3, with a tentative D call TRBD1 (5 bases). The V end was cut by 5 bases, the J end by 4 bases, with 16 bases between. Per germline, CDR1 SGHRS and CDR2 YFSETQ. The CDR3 covers 15 residues.